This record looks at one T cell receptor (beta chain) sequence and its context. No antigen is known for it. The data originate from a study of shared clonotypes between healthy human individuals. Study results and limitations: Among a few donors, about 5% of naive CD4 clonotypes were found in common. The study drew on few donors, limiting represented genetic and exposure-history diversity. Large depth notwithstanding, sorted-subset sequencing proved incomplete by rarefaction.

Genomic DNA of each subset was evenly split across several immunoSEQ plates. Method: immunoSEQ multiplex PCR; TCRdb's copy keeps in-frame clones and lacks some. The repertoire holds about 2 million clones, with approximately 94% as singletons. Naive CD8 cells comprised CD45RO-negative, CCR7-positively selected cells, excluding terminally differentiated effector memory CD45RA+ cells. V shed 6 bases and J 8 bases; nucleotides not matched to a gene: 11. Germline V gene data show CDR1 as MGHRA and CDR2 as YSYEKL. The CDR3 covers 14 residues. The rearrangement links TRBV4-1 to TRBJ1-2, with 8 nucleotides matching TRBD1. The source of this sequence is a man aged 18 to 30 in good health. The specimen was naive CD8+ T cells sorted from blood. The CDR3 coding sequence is TGCGCCAGCAGTTTTACAGGGGGTCCGGGGGGCTACACCTTC. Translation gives CASSFTGGPGGYTF.